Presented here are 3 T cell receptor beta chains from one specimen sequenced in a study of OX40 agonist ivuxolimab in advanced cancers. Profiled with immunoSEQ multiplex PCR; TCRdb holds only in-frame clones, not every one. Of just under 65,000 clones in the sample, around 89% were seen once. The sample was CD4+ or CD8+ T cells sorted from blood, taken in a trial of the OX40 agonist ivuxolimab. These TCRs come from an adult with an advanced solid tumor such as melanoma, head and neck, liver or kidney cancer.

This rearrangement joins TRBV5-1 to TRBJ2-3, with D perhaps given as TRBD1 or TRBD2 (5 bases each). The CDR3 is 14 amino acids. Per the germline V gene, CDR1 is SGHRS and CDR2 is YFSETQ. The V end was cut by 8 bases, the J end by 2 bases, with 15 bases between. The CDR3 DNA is TGCGCCAGTGGGACGGGGTATTCCACAGATACGCAGTATTTT. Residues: CASGTGYSTDTQYF.

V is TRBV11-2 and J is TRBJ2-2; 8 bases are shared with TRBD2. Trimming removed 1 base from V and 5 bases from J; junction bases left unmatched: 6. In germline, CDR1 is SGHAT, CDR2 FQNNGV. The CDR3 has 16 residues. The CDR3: CASSLGSGRGTGELFF. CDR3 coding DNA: TGTGCCAGCAGCTTAGGAAGCGGGAGAGGAACCGGGGAGCTGTTTTTT. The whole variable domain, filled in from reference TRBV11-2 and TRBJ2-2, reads EAGVAQSPRYKIIEKRQSVAFWCNPISGHATLYWYQQILGQGPKLLIQFQNNGVVDDSQLPKDRFSAERLKGVDSTLKIQPAKLEDSAVYLCASSLGSGRGTGELFFGEGSRLTVL.

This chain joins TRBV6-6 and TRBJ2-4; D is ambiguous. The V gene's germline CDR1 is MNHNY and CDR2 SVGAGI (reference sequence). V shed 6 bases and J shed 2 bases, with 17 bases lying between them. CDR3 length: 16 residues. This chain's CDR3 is CASRSYSRKSKNIQYF. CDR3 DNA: TGTGCCAGCAGATCGTATTCTAGAAAGTCCAAAAACATTCAGTACTTC.